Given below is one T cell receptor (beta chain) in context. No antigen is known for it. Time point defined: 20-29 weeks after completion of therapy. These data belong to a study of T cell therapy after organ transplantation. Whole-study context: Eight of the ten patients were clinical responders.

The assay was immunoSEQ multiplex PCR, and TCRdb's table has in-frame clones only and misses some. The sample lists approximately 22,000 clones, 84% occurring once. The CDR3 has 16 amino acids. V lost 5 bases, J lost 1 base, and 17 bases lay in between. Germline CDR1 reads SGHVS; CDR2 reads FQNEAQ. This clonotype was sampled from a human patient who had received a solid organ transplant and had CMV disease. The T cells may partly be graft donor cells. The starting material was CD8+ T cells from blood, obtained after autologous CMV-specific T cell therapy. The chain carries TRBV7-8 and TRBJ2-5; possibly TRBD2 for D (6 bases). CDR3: CASSPELGLSQETQYF. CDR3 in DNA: TGTGCCAGCAGCCCTGAACTCGGACTATCCCAAGAGACCCAGTACTTC. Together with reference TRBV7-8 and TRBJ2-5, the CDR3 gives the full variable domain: GAGVSQSPRYKVAKRGQDVALRCDPISGHVSLFWYQQALGQGPEFLTYFQNEAQLDKSGLPSDRFFAERPEGSVSTLKIQRTQQEDSAVYLCASSPELGLSQETQYFGPGTRLLVL.